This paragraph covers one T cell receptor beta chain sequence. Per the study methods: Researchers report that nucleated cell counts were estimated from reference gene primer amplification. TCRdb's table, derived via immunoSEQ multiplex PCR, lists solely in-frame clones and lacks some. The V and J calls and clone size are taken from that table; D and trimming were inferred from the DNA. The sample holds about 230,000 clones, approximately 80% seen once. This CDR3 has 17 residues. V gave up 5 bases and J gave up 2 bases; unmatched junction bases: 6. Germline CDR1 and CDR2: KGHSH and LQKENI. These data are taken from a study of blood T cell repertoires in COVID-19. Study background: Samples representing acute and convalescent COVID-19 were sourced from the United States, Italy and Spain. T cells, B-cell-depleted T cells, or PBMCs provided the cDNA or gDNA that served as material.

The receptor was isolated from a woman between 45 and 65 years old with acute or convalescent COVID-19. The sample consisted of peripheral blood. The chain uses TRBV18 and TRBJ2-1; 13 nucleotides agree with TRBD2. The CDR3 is CASSKIGTSGTYNEQFF. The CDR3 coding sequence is TGTGCCAGCTCAAAGATAGGGACTAGCGGGACCTACAATGAGCAGTTCTTC.